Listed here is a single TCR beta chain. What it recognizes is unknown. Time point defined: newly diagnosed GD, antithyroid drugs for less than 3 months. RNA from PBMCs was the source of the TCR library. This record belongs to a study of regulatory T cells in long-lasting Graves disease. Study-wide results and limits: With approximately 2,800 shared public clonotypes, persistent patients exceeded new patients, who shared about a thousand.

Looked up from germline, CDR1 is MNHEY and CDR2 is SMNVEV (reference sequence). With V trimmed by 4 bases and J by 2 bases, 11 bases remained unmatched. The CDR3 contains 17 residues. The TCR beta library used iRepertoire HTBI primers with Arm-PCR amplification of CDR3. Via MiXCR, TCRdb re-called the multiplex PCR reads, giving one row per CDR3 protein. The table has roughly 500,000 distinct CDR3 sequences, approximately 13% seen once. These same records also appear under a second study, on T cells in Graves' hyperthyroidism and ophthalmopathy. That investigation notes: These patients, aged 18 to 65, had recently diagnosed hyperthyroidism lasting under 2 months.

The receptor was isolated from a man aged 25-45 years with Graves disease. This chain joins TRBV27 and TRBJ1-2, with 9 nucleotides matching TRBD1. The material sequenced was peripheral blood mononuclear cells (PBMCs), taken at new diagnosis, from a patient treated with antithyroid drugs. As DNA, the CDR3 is TGTGCCAGCAGTTCTCTCCGGGACAGGGATCAAAACTATGGCTACACCTTC. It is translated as CASSSLRDRDQNYGYTF.